These 25 T cell receptor beta chains share one sample of origin, sequenced in a study of blood T cell repertoires in COVID-19. Some clones are missing from TCRdb's copy, which holds only in-frame ones; the method was immunoSEQ multiplex PCR. The sample yields some 250,000 clones, 65% to 90% seen once. The sample taken for sequencing was peripheral blood. These receptors were collected from a woman aged 55-70 years with active or convalescent COVID-19.

The V call is TRBV7-9, the J call TRBJ2-1; 9 bases agree with TRBD1. Per germline, CDR1 SEHNR and CDR2 FQNEAQ (reference sequence). Losses at the gene ends were 3 bases for V and 2 bases for J; bases not matched to a gene: 2. This CDR3 has 15 amino acids. CDR3: CASSFRDRAYNEQFF. The CDR3 DNA follows: TGTGCCAGCAGCTTCCGGGACAGGGCCTACAATGAGCAGTTCTTC.

V gene TRBV6-2 or TRBV6-3 combines with J gene TRBJ2-7; TRBD1 matches 7 bases. Losses at the gene ends were 0 bases for V and 0 bases for J; bases not matched to a gene: 8. Germline CDR1 is MNHEY and CDR2 is SVGEGT. This CDR3 region has 17 residues. Here the CDR3 DNA reads TGTGCCAGCAGTTACTCACCTCTGGGACAGCTCTCCTACGAGCAGTACTTC. Translating gives CASSYSPLGQLSYEQYF.

Details on this clone: At the DNA level, this CDR3 is encoded by other sequences in the same sample as well. The rearrangement links TRBV7-8 to TRBJ1-1, with no clear D. The CDR3 length is 13 residues. V gave up 2 bases and J gave up 1 base, with 5 bases separating them. CDR1 and CDR2 from the germline V gene are SGHVS and FQNEAQ. The CDR3 bases are TGTGCCAGCAGCTTACCAGGGAACACTGAAGCTTTCTTT. Translating gives CASSLPGNTEAFF.

This clone occurred a few times. The V and J genes are TRBV5-6 and TRBJ2-5; D remains unclear. The V end lost 2 bases, the J end lost 0 bases, and 5 bases lay between the germline ends. The germline V gene encodes CDR1 SGHDT and CDR2 YYEEEE. The CDR3 totals 13 residues. The CDR3 is CASSLRYQETQYF. The CDR3 DNA follows: TGTGCCAGCAGCTTACGGTACCAAGAGACCCAGTACTTC.

The CDR3 region has the DNA TGTGCCAGCAGTGCAGCCCTACTGACCGGGAGGAATCAGCCCCAGCATTTT. Translating it yields CASSAALLTGRNQPQHF. This chain connects TRBV2 to TRBJ1-5; no clear D. Trimming removed 4 bases at V and 4 bases at J, with 20 bases between. The germline V gene has CDR1 SNHLY and CDR2 FYNNEI. The CDR3 runs to 17 residues.

This clone was seen only once. The chain is built from TRBV30 and TRBJ1-5; 7 nucleotides match TRBD1. Trimming took 4 bases from V and 6 from J; bases not matched to a gene: 3. Germline-derived CDR1 and CDR2 are GTSNPN and SVGIG (reference sequence). This CDR3 comprises 12 residues. The CDR3 DNA follows: TGTGCCTGGAACCAGGGGGGTCAGCCCCAGCATTTT. Amino acids: CAWNQGGQPQHF.

This chain joins TRBV12-3 or TRBV12-4 and TRBJ2-1; no clear D. The CDR3 consists of 12 residues. V lost 3 bases to trimming and J lost 14 bases, with 14 bases between them. In nucleotides, the CDR3 is TGTGCCAGCAGTTTTAGCCTAAGTGCGGAGTTCTTC. It yields the protein CASSFSLSAEFF.

This chain links TRBV25-1 with TRBJ1-2, with 8 bases that match TRBD1. The ends lost 9 bases at V and 7 bases at J; junction bases unmatched: 7. Germline V gives CDR1 MGHDK, CDR2 SYGVNS. The CDR3 consists of 12 residues. The CDR3 is CASAVGQGGYTF. The CDR3 region has the DNA TGTGCCAGTGCCGTTGGACAGGGTGGCTACACCTTC.

V gene TRBV10-3 combines with J gene TRBJ2-5; 9 nucleotides line up with TRBD2. The CDR3 spans 14 residues. With 6 bases clipped from V and 0 bases from J, the junction kept 2 bases outside the gene matches. Germline values: CDR1 ENHRY, CDR2 SYGVKD. CDR3 nucleotides: TGTGCCATCAGAGAGCGGGGGGACCAAGAGACCCAGTACTTC. This sequence encodes CAIRERGDQETQYF.

This chain uses TRBV19 with TRBJ2-1; unclear D gene. Trimming shortened V by 7 bases and J by 0 bases, and 16 bases separated the two germline ends. The CDR3 runs to 16 residues. Germline lookup yields CDR1 LNHDA and CDR2 SQIVND (reference sequence). DNA of the CDR3: TGTGCCAGTACCTTTCGCGGTTACCGCTCCTACAATGAGCAGTTCTTC. It is translated as CASTFRGYRSYNEQFF.

V gene TRBV5-6 combines with J gene TRBJ1-2; D not resolved. Looked up from germline, CDR1 is SGHDT and CDR2 is YYEEEE. The CDR3 loop spans 13 amino acids. The ends were cut back, 0 bases at V and 7 bases at J, with 10 bases in the middle. The CDR3 sequence is CASSLGRRGGYTF. As DNA, the CDR3 is TGTGCCAGCAGCTTGGGGCGTCGGGGTGGCTACACCTTC.

The genes are TRBV21-1 and TRBJ1-5; TRBD1 was called by the table and not checked on the DNA. TRBV21-1 is recorded as a pseudogene. The CDR3 sequence is 18 residues long. Here the CDR3 reads CASSTLIRTGYSNQPQHF. CDR3 in DNA: TGTGCCAGCAGCACCCTCATAAGGACAGGGTATAGCAATCAGCCCCAGCATTTT.

The chain employs TRBV30 and TRBJ2-7; D may be TRBD1 (5 bases). There are 16 residues in the CDR3. The germline V gene encodes CDR1 GTSNPN and CDR2 SVGIG (reference sequence). V was trimmed by 0 bases and J by 2 bases, leaving 17 bases between them. The CDR3: CAWSVLQTVLTYEQYF. The DNA of the CDR3 is TGTGCCTGGAGTGTACTACAGACAGTACTCACCTACGAGCAGTACTTC.

V gene TRBV7-6 combines with J gene TRBJ2-2; tentatively, D is TRBD2 (7 bases). V lost 5 bases and J 1 base, leaving 17 bases between the germline ends. The CDR3 extends over 17 amino acids. Per germline, CDR1 SGHVS and CDR2 FNYEAQ. This chain's CDR3 is CASSSSSGGLNTGELFF. In DNA form, the CDR3 reads TGTGCCAGCAGCAGCTCCTCCGGGGGGCTGAACACCGGGGAGCTGTTTTTT.

V and J are TRBV19 and TRBJ1-1; 9 bases match TRBD1. CDR1 LNHDA and CDR2 SQIVND come from the germline V gene (reference sequence). After removal of 4 bases from V and 5 bases from J, the junction contained 5 bases not matched to a gene. The CDR3 spans 14 residues. CDR3 coding DNA: TGTGCCAGTAGTACCGGGACAGGGCGGACTGAAGCTTTCTTT. Its protein product is CASSTGTGRTEAFF.

V gene TRBV2 combines with J gene TRBJ2-2; D possibly corresponds to TRBD2 (6 bases). The germline V gene has CDR1 SNHLY and CDR2 FYNNEI. The length of the CDR3 is 12 residues. Trimming pared 9 bases from V and 7 bases from J, leaving 12 bases between. This CDR3 is CARSSDGGELFF. The CDR3 DNA reads TGTGCCAGGTCTAGCGACGGCGGGGAGCTGTTTTTT.

The CDR3 reads CASSFTSNTDTQYF. In nucleotides, the CDR3 is TGCGCCAGCAGCTTTACCAGTAACACAGATACGCAGTATTTT. The rearrangement joins TRBV5-1 to TRBJ2-3; no reliable D call. This CDR3 spans 14 amino acids. Trimming left V 2 bases short and J 2 bases short, with 9 bases between. CDR1 SGHRS and CDR2 YFSETQ come from the germline V gene. The full variable domain, rest sourced from reference TRBV5-1 and TRBJ2-3, is KAGVTQTPRYLIKTRGQQVTLSCSPISGHRSVSWYQQTPGQGLQFLFEYFSETQRNKGNFPGRFSGRQFSNSRSEMNVSTLELGDSALYLCASSFTSNTDTQYFGPGTRLTVL.

This clone was recorded only once. The chain employs TRBV29-1 and TRBJ1-1; D is possibly TRBD1 (6 bases). V was cut by 4 bases and J by 1 base, with 13 bases left in between. The germline V gene has CDR1 SQVTM and CDR2 ANQGSEA. The length of the CDR3 is 14 residues. The CDR3 region is CSVGPGGGNTEAFF. The CDR3 DNA follows: TGCAGCGTTGGACCGGGAGGGGGGAACACTGAAGCTTTCTTT.

The J gene is TRBJ2-3, the V gene TRBV4-2; D is perhaps TRBD1 (6 bases). The length of the CDR3 is 13 residues. Looked up from germline, CDR1 is LGHNA and CDR2 is YNFKEQ. The germline V and J ends were trimmed by 7 bases and 2 bases, with 10 bases remaining between them. The CDR3 protein is CASTRDTTDTQYF. The CDR3 DNA reads as TGTGCCAGCACTCGGGACACCACAGATACGCAGTATTTT.

The CDR3 nucleotides are TGTGCCAGTAGTAGCCCCGGGACAGGGGACGCCTACGAGCAGTACTTC. Protein: CASSSPGTGDAYEQYF. The V call is TRBV19, the J call TRBJ2-7, with 10 positions matching TRBD1. The V gene's germline CDR1 is LNHDA and CDR2 SQIVND (reference sequence). This CDR3 has 16 residues. With V trimmed by 4 bases and J by 2 bases, 8 bases remained unmatched.

This sequence joins TRBV6-2 or TRBV6-3 and TRBJ1-1; 8 positions match TRBD1. The CDR3 extends over 15 amino acids. Trimming took 2 bases from V and 1 from J; bases not matched to a gene: 3. Germline V gives CDR1 MNHEY, CDR2 SVGEGT. CDR3 sequence: CASSYPQGANTEAFF. DNA of the CDR3: TGTGCCAGCAGTTACCCCCAGGGGGCGAACACTGAAGCTTTCTTT.

The chain uses TRBV3-1 (or the pseudogene TRBV3-2) and TRBJ1-2; D is ambiguous. The CDR3 has 14 amino acids. Germline V lookup: CDR1 LGHDT, CDR2 YNNKEL (reference sequence). Trimming cost V 4 bases and J 3 bases, with 12 bases left between them. In DNA, the CDR3 is TGTGCCAGCAGCCCCTACGAGGCGTACTATGGCTACACCTTC. Its translation is CASSPYEAYYGYTF.

V is TRBV4-2 and J is TRBJ2-4, with TRBD2 matching 7 bases. This CDR3 is 19 amino acids long. Germline CDR1 and CDR2: LGHNA and YNFKEQ. The J segment lost 0 bases and the V segment lost 1 base, leaving 12 bases of the junction unmatched. The CDR3 protein is CASSQASGETNLAKNIQYF. CDR3 nucleotide sequence: TGTGCCAGCAGCCAAGCTAGCGGTGAGACTAATCTAGCCAAAAACATTCAGTACTTC.

The rearrangement links TRBV7-2 to TRBJ2-1; TRBD2 matches at 9 bases. Germline trimming cut 1 base from V and 8 bases from J; bases unmatched to any gene: 6. The CDR3 spans 15 residues. Germline values: CDR1 SGHTA, CDR2 FQGNSA. The CDR3 nucleotides read TGTGCCAGCAGCTTAGGTCTAGCGGGGCCGTATGAGCAGTTCTTC. Translation: CASSLGLAGPYEQFF.

This chain joins TRBV9 and TRBJ1-6; D gene unclear. Trimming cost V 4 bases and J 7 bases, with 12 bases left between them. The germline V gene has CDR1 SGDLS and CDR2 YYNGEE. This CDR3 is built from 14 residues. CDR3: CASSSSRGNSPLHF. The CDR3 DNA is TGTGCCAGCAGCTCGAGCAGAGGGAATTCACCCCTCCACTTT.